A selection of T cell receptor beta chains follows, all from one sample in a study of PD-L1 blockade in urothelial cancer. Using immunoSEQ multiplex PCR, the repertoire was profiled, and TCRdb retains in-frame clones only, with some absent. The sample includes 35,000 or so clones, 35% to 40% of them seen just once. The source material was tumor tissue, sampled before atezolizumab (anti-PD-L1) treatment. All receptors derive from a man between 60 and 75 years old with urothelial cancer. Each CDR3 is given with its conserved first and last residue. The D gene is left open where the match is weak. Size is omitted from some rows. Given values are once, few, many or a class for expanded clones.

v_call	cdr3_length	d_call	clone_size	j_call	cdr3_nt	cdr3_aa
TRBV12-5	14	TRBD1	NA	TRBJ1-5	TGTGCTAGTGGTTTGGTACAGGGGGGACAGCCCCAGCATTTT	CASGLVQGGQPQHF
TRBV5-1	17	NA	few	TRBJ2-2	TGCGCCAGCAGCTTGGGGGTGGGCGGAGAGAACACCGGGGAGCTGTTTTTT	CASSLGVGGENTGELFF
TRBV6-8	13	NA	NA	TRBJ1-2	TGTGCCAGCACTACGGGACTTAACTATGGCTACACCTTC	CASTTGLNYGYTF
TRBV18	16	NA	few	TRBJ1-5	TGTGCCAGCTCACCAGGGCCAGGCAGGGTGGATCAGCCCCAGCATTTT	CASSPGPGRVDQPQHF
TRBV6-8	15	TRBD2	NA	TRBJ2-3	TGTGCCAGCAAGGCTAGCGGGGGGTTCACAGATATGCAGTATTTT	CASKASGGFTDMQYF
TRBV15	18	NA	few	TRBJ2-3	TGTGCCACCAGCAGAGAGCTACTGACAGTCCGTCCCACAGATACGCAGTATTTT	CATSRELLTVRPTDTQYF
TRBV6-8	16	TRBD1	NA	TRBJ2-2	TGTGCCAGCAGCACAGCACAGGGGGCGAACACCGGGGAGCTGTTTTTT	CASSTAQGANTGELFF
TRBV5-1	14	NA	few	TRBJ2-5	TGCGCCAGCAGCTTGGGGGGGCATCAAGAGACCCAGTACTTC	CASSLGGHQETQYF
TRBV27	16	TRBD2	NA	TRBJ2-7	TGTGCCAGCAGTCCCGGGACTAGCGGGTGGTCCTACGAGCAGTACTTC	CASSPGTSGWSYEQYF
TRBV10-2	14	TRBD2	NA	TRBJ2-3	TGCGCCAGCAGTACCAGCGGGGGGGGAGATACGCAGTATTTT	CASSTSGGGDTQYF
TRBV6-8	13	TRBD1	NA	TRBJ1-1	TGTGCCAGCTTGGACAGGGGGTGGACTGAAGCTTTCTTT	CASLDRGWTEAFF
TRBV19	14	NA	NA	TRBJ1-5	TGTGCCAGTAGTATAGGGGGCAGGAATCAGCCCCAGCATTTT	CASSIGGRNQPQHF
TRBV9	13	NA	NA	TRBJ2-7	TGTGCCAGCAGTGACCATCGGGGGAGGGAGCAGTACTTC	CASSDHRGREQYF
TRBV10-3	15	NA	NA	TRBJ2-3	TGTGCCATCAGTGAGGCTGCGGGTAGGGTGGATACGCAGTATTTT	CAISEAAGRVDTQYF
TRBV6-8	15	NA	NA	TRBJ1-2	TGTGCCAGCAGTTACGGCCAAGGAGCTAACTATGGCTACACCTTC	CASSYGQGANYGYTF
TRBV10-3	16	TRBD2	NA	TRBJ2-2	TGTGCCATCAGTGAGGTCGTAGCGGGGGGCACCGGGGAGCTGTTTTTT	CAISEVVAGGTGELFF
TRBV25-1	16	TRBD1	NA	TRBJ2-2	TGTGCCAGCAGTGAAGATAAGGGGGCGAGAAACGGGGAGCTGTTTTTT	CASSEDKGARNGELFF
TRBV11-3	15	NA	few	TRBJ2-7	TGTGCCAGCAGCTTAGATTTAGCGAAGTCCTACGAGCAGTACTTC	CASSLDLAKSYEQYF
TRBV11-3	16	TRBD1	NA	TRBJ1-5	TGTGCCAGCAGCTTTGTCCAGGGGGCTAGCAATCAGCCCCAGCATTTT	CASSFVQGASNQPQHF
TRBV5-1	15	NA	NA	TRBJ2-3	TGCGCCAGCAGAAACGTCGGGGGCAAATCAGATACGCAGTATTTT	CASRNVGGKSDTQYF
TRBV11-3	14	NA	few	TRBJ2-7	TGTGCCAGCAGTCAAAGACTGGTAATCTACGAGCAGTACTTC	CASSQRLVIYEQYF
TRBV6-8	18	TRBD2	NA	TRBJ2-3	TGTGCCAGCAGTCCGCAAATCCAGGCGGGAGGCGGAGGAGATACGCAGTATTTT	CASSPQIQAGGGGDTQYF
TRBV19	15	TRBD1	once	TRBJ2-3	TGTGCCAGTAGCATAGGGGGCAAGGGCACAGATACGCAGTATTTT	CASSIGGKGTDTQYF
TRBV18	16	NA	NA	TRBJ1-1	TGTGCCAGCTCACCACCAGTCGCAGGGCTTTTCGCTGAAGCTTTCTTT	CASSPPVAGLFAEAFF
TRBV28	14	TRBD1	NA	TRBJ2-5	TGTGCCAGCAGTTACGGGACAGGGGTTGGGACCCAGTACTTC	CASSYGTGVGTQYF
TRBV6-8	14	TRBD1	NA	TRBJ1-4	TGTGCCAGCAGTGCGGACAGGGGGGGAGAAAAACTGTTTTTT	CASSADRGGEKLFF
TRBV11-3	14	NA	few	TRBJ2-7	TGTGCCAGCAGCTTAAGGAGACAGTCCTACGAGCAGTACTTC	CASSLRRQSYEQYF
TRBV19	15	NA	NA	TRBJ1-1	TGTGCCAGTAGTAGCGAGGGACGGATAAACACTGAAGCTTTCTTT	CASSSEGRINTEAFF
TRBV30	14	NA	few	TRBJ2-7	TGTGCCTGGAGTGTTATGGGAGAAATCTACGAGCAGTACTTC	CAWSVMGEIYEQYF
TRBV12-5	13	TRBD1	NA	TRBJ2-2	TGTGCTGGCTCGGGACAGACCAACGGGGAGCTGTTTTTT	CAGSGQTNGELFF
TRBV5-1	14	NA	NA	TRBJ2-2	TGCGCCAGCAGCTTGACGAGGAACACCGGGGAGCTGTTTTTT	CASSLTRNTGELFF
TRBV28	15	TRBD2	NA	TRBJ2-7	TGTGCCAGCAGCCGACTAGCGGGAAGGTCCTACGAGCAGTACTTC	CASSRLAGRSYEQYF
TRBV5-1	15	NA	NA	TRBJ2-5	TGCGCCAGCAGCTCCGGGGACGGATTACAAGAGACCCAGTACTTC	CASSSGDGLQETQYF
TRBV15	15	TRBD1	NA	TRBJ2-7	TGTGCCACCAGCAGAGACGACAGGGTAGCCTACGAGCAGTACTTC	CATSRDDRVAYEQYF
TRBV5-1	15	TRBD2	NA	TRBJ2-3	TGCGCCAGCAACGACGGGACTAGGGCCCCCGATACGCAGTATTTT	CASNDGTRAPDTQYF
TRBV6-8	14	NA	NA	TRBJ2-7	TGTGCCAGCAGTTCAGGGAGTGGATGGTACGAGCAGTACTTC	CASSSGSGWYEQYF
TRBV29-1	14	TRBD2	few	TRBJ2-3	TGCAGCGTTGTTAGGGGAGGGCTCACAGATACGCAGTATTTT	CSVVRGGLTDTQYF
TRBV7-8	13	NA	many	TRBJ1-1	TGTGCCAGCAGCTTAGGATCGCGGACTGAAGCTTTCTTT	CASSLGSRTEAFF
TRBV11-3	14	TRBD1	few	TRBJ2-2	TGTGCCAGCAGCAAAACAGGGGGCACCGGGGAGCTGTTTTTT	CASSKTGGTGELFF
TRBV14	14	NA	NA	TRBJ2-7	TGTGCCAGCAGCCACGGCGGGGGCCCCAGGGGGCAGTACTTC	CASSHGGGPRGQYF
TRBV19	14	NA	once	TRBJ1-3	TGTGCCAGTAGTCCAGGGACATACGGAAACACCATATATTTT	CASSPGTYGNTIYF
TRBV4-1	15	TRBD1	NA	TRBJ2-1	TGCGCCAGCAGCCCTAGACAGGGTTATAACAATGAGCAGTTCTTC	CASSPRQGYNNEQFF
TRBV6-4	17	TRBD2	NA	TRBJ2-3	TGTGCCAGCAGTTCCGGACTAGCGGGGGGGAGGGCAGATACGCAGTATTTT	CASSSGLAGGRADTQYF
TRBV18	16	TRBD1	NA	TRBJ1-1	TGTGCCAGCTCACCTTACTACGGACAGGGAGGCACTGAAGCTTTCTTT	CASSPYYGQGGTEAFF
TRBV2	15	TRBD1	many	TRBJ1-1	TGTGCCAGCAGGACGGAGGGACAGACGAACACTGAAGCTTTCTTT	CASRTEGQTNTEAFF
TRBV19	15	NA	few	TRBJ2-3	TGTGCCAGTAGTATATCCCGGGACCCCACAGATACGCAGTATTTT	CASSISRDPTDTQYF
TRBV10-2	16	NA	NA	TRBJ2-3	TGCGCCAGCACCGGACTGGGCGGGCCAAGCACAGATACGCAGTATTTT	CASTGLGGPSTDTQYF
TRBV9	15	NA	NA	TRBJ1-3	TGTGCCAGCAGCCAGATCGGGACCTCTGGAAACACCATATATTTT	CASSQIGTSGNTIYF
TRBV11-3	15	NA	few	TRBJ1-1	TGTGCCAGCAGCTTGTCTACTACGAGCCACACTGAAGCTTTCTTT	CASSLSTTSHTEAFF
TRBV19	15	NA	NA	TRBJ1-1	TGTGCCAGTAGTATAGATCCCATGGGAATCACTGAAGCTTTCTTT	CASSIDPMGITEAFF
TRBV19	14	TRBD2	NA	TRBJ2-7	TGTGCCAGTAGCTCGGCGGGAGGAGGCTACGAGCAGTACTTC	CASSSAGGGYEQYF
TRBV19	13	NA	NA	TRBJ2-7	TGTGCCAGTAGTACCCCAAACGGGGGCGGGCAGTACTTC	CASSTPNGGGQYF
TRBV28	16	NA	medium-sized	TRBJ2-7	TGTGCCAGCAGTTTCCCCCGACAGTTGATAACCTACGAGCAGTACTTC	CASSFPRQLITYEQYF
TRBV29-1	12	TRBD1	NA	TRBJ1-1	TGCAGCGTCAAACAGGGGTTTACTGAAGCTTTCTTT	CSVKQGFTEAFF
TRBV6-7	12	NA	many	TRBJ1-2	TGTGCCAGCACCCTAAGGGGGGTCCTTTACACCTTC	CASTLRGVLYTF
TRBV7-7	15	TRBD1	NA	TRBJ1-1	TGTGCCAGCAGCTTGGCCGGGAAGGGGGCCACTGAAGCTTTCTTT	CASSLAGKGATEAFF
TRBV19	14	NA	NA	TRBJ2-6	TGTGCCAGTAGTTTAACCGGGAGGGCCAACGTCCTGACTTTC	CASSLTGRANVLTF
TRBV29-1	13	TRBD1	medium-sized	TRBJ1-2	TGCAGCGTACTACGACAGGGGAATCATGGCTACACCTTC	CSVLRQGNHGYTF
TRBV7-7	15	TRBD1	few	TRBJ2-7	TGTGCCAGCAGCTTAGGCGGGACAGGGGGCTACGAGCAGTACTTC	CASSLGGTGGYEQYF